These 8 T cell receptor beta chains were all obtained from the same sample, sequenced in a study of blood T cell repertoires in COVID-19. Generated by immunoSEQ multiplex PCR, the TCRdb table keeps only in-frame clones and is missing some. The sample carries around 200,000 clones, about 83% recorded once. What was sequenced was peripheral blood. These receptors originate from a man between 50 and 59 years old with active or convalescent COVID-19.

The V gene is TRBV9, the J gene TRBJ2-7, with D tentatively TRBD2 (5 bases). The CDR3 has 14 amino acids. Germline values: CDR1 SGDLS, CDR2 YYNGEE. V dropped 3 bases and J dropped 0 bases, with 10 bases sitting between them. CDR3 amino acids: CASSERAGSYEQYF. CDR3 DNA: TGTGCCAGCAGCGAGAGGGCGGGCTCCTACGAGCAGTACTTC.

The rearrangement links TRBV10-3 to TRBJ2-3; perhaps TRBD2 as D (6 bases). The V end lost 2 bases, the J end lost 3 bases, and 6 bases lay between the germline ends. The germline V gene encodes CDR1 ENHRY and CDR2 SYGVKD. CDR3 size: 13 residues. As DNA, the CDR3 is TGTGCCATCAGTGAGGGGAGGACAGATACGCAGTATTTT. Its protein is CAISEGRTDTQYF.

The chain carries TRBV2 and TRBJ1-4; D is uncertain. This CDR3 region has 14 residues. The V end lost 4 bases, the J end lost 8 bases, and 14 bases lay between the germline ends. The germline gives CDR1 SNHLY, CDR2 FYNNEI. The CDR3: CASSGGVLGEKLFF. The CDR3 region has the DNA TGTGCCAGCAGTGGGGGAGTCCTGGGAGAAAAACTGTTTTTT.

The V call is TRBV7-2, the J call TRBJ2-7; tentatively, D is TRBD1 (5 bases). Germline loops: CDR1 SGHTA, CDR2 FQGNSA. The CDR3 loop spans 15 amino acids. Trimming took off 5 bases at V and 3 bases at J, with 17 bases between the two ends. For the CDR3, the DNA is TGTGCCAGCAGCCCCGGCAGGGAAACAGGCTACGAGCAGTACTTC. This codes for CASSPGRETGYEQYF.

V and J are TRBV7-9 and TRBJ1-2, with 10 nucleotides matching TRBD1. V was pared by 4 bases and J by 4 bases, with 9 bases of the junction left unmatched. The germline V gene has CDR1 SEHNR and CDR2 FQNEAQ (reference sequence). The length of the CDR3 is 16 residues. DNA for the CDR3: TGTGCCAGCAGCTCCGGTGGGGACAGGGGTTCCTATGGCTACACCTTC. This translates into CASSSGGDRGSYGYTF. Looking up the rest from reference TRBV7-9 and TRBJ1-2 gives the full variable domain: DTGVSQNPRHKITKRGQNVTFRCDPISEHNRLYWYRQTLGQGPEFLTYFQNEAQLEKSRLLSDRFSAERPKGSFSTLEIQRTEQGDSAMYLCASSSGGDRGSYGYTFGSGTRLTVV.

The table lists this clone with a few counts. The rearrangement uses TRBV5-6 and TRBJ2-3; TRBD2 might be the D (5 bases). The CDR3 runs 14 residues. The germline CDR1 and CDR2 sequences are SGHDT and YYEEEE. V was clipped by 2 bases and J by 2 bases, with 9 bases between them. The CDR3 loop reads CASSFSGFTDTQYF. The CDR3, as DNA: TGTGCCAGCAGCTTTTCGGGATTCACAGATACGCAGTATTTT.

The chain links TRBV5-1 to TRBJ2-3; 11 nucleotides agree with TRBD2. The V gene's germline CDR1 is SGHRS and CDR2 YFSETQ. The CDR3 covers 17 residues. V lost 4 bases and J lost 4; bases outside the gene matches: 11. The CDR3 sequence is CASSDPPTSGVSDTQYF. DNA for the CDR3: TGCGCCAGCAGCGACCCACCGACTAGCGGGGTATCAGATACGCAGTATTTT.

The chain has TRBV11-2 and TRBJ2-3; D gene ambiguous. Trimming cost V 1 base and J 2 bases, with 7 bases left between them. The CDR3 is 14 residues long. Germline loops: CDR1 SGHAT, CDR2 FQNNGV. CDR3 protein: CASSLGLNTDTQYF. The CDR3 DNA is TGTGCCAGCAGCTTAGGGCTGAACACAGATACGCAGTATTTT.